These T cell receptor beta chains were read from a single sample in a study of response to subunit inactivated influenza vaccine. One entry per CDR3 protein results from TCRdb running MiXCR on the RT-PCR reads. The sample lists about half a million distinct CDR3 sequences, about a tenth occurring once. The input for sequencing was PBMCs from blood, taken more than 35 days after vaccination. The receptors were sampled from a man over 45 who received an inactivated influenza vaccine. The CDR3 runs from the conserved cysteine through the conserved F or W. D genes are given only for firm matches. Size is omitted from some rows. Given values are once, few, many or a class for expanded clones.

abundance | j_gene | v_gene | d_gene | len | CDR3aa | CDR3nt
- | TRBJ2-7 | TRBV5-4 | TRBD1 | 14 | CASSSRDREGEQYF | TGTGCCAGCAGCTCCCGGGACAGGGAAGGCGAGCAGTACTTC
- | TRBJ1-4 | TRBV18 | - | 14 | CASSPPAGGEKLFF | TGTGCCAGCTCACCACCCGCAGGTGGAGAAAAACTGTTTTTT
- | TRBJ2-3 | TRBV5-1 | - | 15 | CASSLDGQSTDTQYF | TGCGCCAGCAGCTTGGATGGGCAGAGCACAGATACGCAGTATTTT
few | TRBJ2-1 | TRBV4-2 | - | 14 | CASSHGLGLNEQFF | TGTGCCAGCAGCCATGGGTTGGGTCTCAATGAGCAGTTCTTC
- | TRBJ2-2 | TRBV6-1 | TRBD2 | 14 | CASSAGGGTGELFF | TGTGCCAGCAGCGCGGGAGGTGGCACCGGGGAGCTGTTTTTT
- | TRBJ2-7 | TRBV7-9 | TRBD2 | 15 | CASSLAGRATYEQYF | TGTGCCAGCAGCTTAGCGGGGAGGGCCACCTACGAGCAGTACTTC
- | TRBJ2-3 | TRBV25-1 | - | 13 | CASSEGPPHTQYF | TGTGCCAGCAGTGAAGGGCCCCCTCATACGCAGTATTTT
many | TRBJ2-2 | TRBV6-6 | TRBD1 | 19 | CASSSVGTGVFSDTGELFF | TGTGCCAGCAGTTCCGTGGGGACAGGGGTTTTTAGTGACACCGGGGAGCTGTTTTTT
medium-sized | TRBJ2-2 | TRBV7-2 | - | 12 | CASISDTGELFF | TGTGCCAGCATCAGCGACACCGGGGAGCTGTTTTTT
- | TRBJ2-1 | TRBV7-9 | TRBD2 | 16 | CASSSFASGGSHEQFF | TGTGCCAGCAGCTCATTTGCTAGCGGGGGGAGTCATGAGCAGTTCTTC
many | TRBJ2-3 | TRBV12-3/TRBV12-4 | - | 15 | CASSFLGSPQDTQYF | TGTGCCAGCAGTTTTCTGGGGTCCCCACAAGATACGCAGTATTTT
- | TRBJ1-6 | TRBV5-6 | TRBD1 | 16 | CASSSGTGRRNSPLHF | TGTGCCAGCAGCTCCGGGACAGGGAGAAGAAATTCACCCCTCCACTTT
many | TRBJ2-5 | TRBV10-2 | - | 12 | CASSASQETQYF | TGCGCCAGCAGTGCATCCCAAGAGACCCAGTACTTC
few | TRBJ2-5 | TRBV6-5 | - | 15 | CASSYKAGWKETQYF | TGTGCCAGCAGTTACAAGGCGGGATGGAAAGAGACCCAGTACTTC
many | TRBJ2-3 | TRBV5-1 | - | 16 | CASSLRARGPTDTQYF | TGCGCCAGCAGCTTGAGGGCCCGAGGTCCCACAGATACGCAGTATTTT
few | TRBJ2-5 | TRBV7-2 | - | 16 | CASSLNRAIAEETQYF | TGTGCCAGCAGCTTAAACAGGGCCATCGCCGAAGAGACCCAGTACTTC